This T cell receptor (beta chain) was identified during a study of blood T cell repertoires in COVID-19. Study as a whole: T cells, B-cell-depleted T cells, or PBMCs supplied cDNA or gDNA.

The V end was cut by 5 bases, the J end by 7 bases, with 12 bases between. The CDR3 consists of 13 residues. Germline V CDR1 and CDR2: LGHDT, YNNKEL (reference sequence). As processed by the authors: Nucleated cell number was recorded as an estimate derived from reference gene primer amplification. Here immunoSEQ multiplex PCR was the method, and the copy in TCRdb shows in-frame clones only, minus some. V and J calls and clone size are those listed in that table; D and trimming were worked out from the DNA. Of about 61,000 clones listed, roughly three quarters are singletons. This TCR came from a woman in her sixties or seventies with acute or convalescent COVID-19. The V and J genes are TRBV3-1 (or the pseudogene TRBV3-2) and TRBJ1-3; D is perhaps TRBD1 (5 bases). The sample was peripheral blood. CDR3 sequence (DNA): TGTGCCAGCAGCTCTACAGGTCTTAACACCATATATTTT. Protein sequence: CASSSTGLNTIYF.